One and the same sample provided the 23 T cell receptor beta chains below, sequenced in a study of T cell changes during pregnancy in multiple sclerosis. Measured with immunoSEQ multiplex PCR; TCRdb has only the in-frame clones, and not every one. The sample yields about 69,000 clones, more than 75% seen once. Source: peripheral blood, taken in the third trimester of pregnancy. These receptor sequences come from a female donor with multiple sclerosis, enrolled in a pregnancy study.

The chain has TRBV5-1 and TRBJ1-2; 7 nucleotides agree with TRBD1. In germline, CDR1 is SGHRS, CDR2 YFSETQ. The CDR3 totals 13 residues. The V and J ends lost 4 bases and 6 bases, in that order; junction bases with no gene match: 6. The CDR3 sequence is CASSGQGEDGYTF. The DNA of the CDR3 is TGCGCCAGCAGCGGGCAGGGGGAGGATGGCTACACCTTC.

This clone was recorded only once. This chain uses TRBV7-9 with TRBJ1-5; perhaps TRBD1 as D (5 bases). CDR3 length: 18 amino acids. V lost 1 base and J lost 2, with 18 bases in between. CDR1 and CDR2 from the germline V gene are SEHNR and FQNEAQ (reference sequence). In nucleotides, the CDR3 is TGTGCCAGCAGCTTAGGGTCATCAGGGACGGGGGGCAATCAGCCCCAGCATTTT. Its translation is CASSLGSSGTGGNQPQHF. Complete variable domain (other parts from reference TRBV7-9 and TRBJ1-5): DTGVSQNPRHKITKRGQNVTFRCDPISEHNRLYWYRQTLGQGPEFLTYFQNEAQLEKSRLLSDRFSAERPKGSFSTLEIQRTEQGDSAMYLCASSLGSSGTGGNQPQHFGDGTRLSIL.

The V and J genes are TRBV30 and TRBJ1-5; tentative D call: TRBD1 (6 bases). The CDR3 has 15 amino acids. V gave up 4 bases and J gave up 3 bases, with 16 bases separating them. Germline CDR1 and CDR2: GTSNPN and SVGIG (reference sequence). CDR3 amino acids: CAWTEQGRFNQPQHF. CDR3 coding DNA: TGTGCCTGGACGGAACAGGGCCGATTCAATCAGCCCCAGCATTTT.

This rearrangement joins TRBV13 to TRBJ2-1, with TRBD1 matching over 8 bases. V trimming: 4 bases; J trimming: 10 bases; junction bases outside the gene matches: 3. In germline, CDR1 is PRHDT, CDR2 FYEKMQ (reference sequence). CDR3 length: 12 amino acids. This chain's CDR3 is CASSSGQGEQFF. For the CDR3, the DNA is TGTGCCAGCAGCTCCGGACAGGGCGAGCAGTTCTTC.

The chain is built from TRBV19 and TRBJ2-7, with 9 bases lining up with TRBD1. V was pared by 3 bases and J by 7 bases, with 7 bases of the junction left unmatched. The germline CDR1 and CDR2 sequences are LNHDA and SQIVND (reference sequence). The CDR3 extends over 14 amino acids. Written as DNA, the CDR3 is TGTGCCAGTAGTATCGGGACAGGGAATTTGGAGCAGTACTTC. This encodes CASSIGTGNLEQYF.

J is TRBJ2-2 and V is TRBV18; 7 nucleotides line up with TRBD1. The V gene end was trimmed by 5 bases and the J gene end by 6 bases; junction bases not matched to a gene: 9. The CDR3 totals 15 residues. Germline CDR1 reads KGHSH; CDR2 reads LQKENI. CDR3 coding DNA: TGTGCCAGCTCATCATTGACAGGGCGCGCCGGGGAGCTGTTTTTT. Protein product: CASSSLTGRAGELFF.

The rearrangement links TRBV10-3 to TRBJ1-1, with TRBD1 identical over 11 bases. Germline V lookup: CDR1 ENHRY, CDR2 SYGVKD. The CDR3 spans 17 residues. The ends lost 5 bases at V and 1 base at J; junction bases unmatched: 9. The CDR3: CAISWDRGDVGNTEAFF. Written as DNA, the CDR3 is TGTGCCATCAGTTGGGACAGGGGGGATGTTGGGAACACTGAAGCTTTCTTT.

The V gene is TRBV5-4, the J gene TRBJ1-2, with TRBD1 matching 8 bases. The CDR3 length is 15 residues. Germline V lookup: CDR1 SGHNT, CDR2 YYREEE (reference sequence). The V gene end was trimmed by 3 bases and the J gene end by 6 bases; junction bases not matched to a gene: 10. The CDR3: CASSSSDRGRHGYTF. CDR3 sequence (DNA): TGTGCCAGCAGCTCCTCTGACAGGGGAAGACATGGCTACACCTTC.

V gene TRBV27 combines with J gene TRBJ1-3; possible D gene TRBD1, 6 bases. Trimming pared 10 bases from V and 1 base from J, leaving 26 bases between. The germline gives CDR1 MNHEY, CDR2 SMNVEV (reference sequence). The CDR3 runs 18 residues. Here the CDR3 reads CATPADSLLQGSGNTIYF. CDR3 nucleotides: TGTGCCACCCCAGCCGACAGCTTACTTCAGGGGTCTGGAAACACCATATATTTT.

The gene calls are TRBV19 and TRBJ2-3, with 9 bases aligning to TRBD1. Trimming took 0 bases from V and 6 from J; bases not matched to a gene: 10. The CDR3 is 17 residues long. Germline V gene lookup returns CDR1 LNHDA and CDR2 SQIVND (reference sequence). The chain's CDR3 is CASSIEGTGGSTDTQYF. The CDR3 coding sequence is TGTGCCAGTAGTATAGAAGGAACAGGGGGCTCTACTGATACGCAGTATTTT.

The chain employs TRBV19 and TRBJ2-5; TRBD1 matches at 8 bases. Looked up from germline, CDR1 is LNHDA and CDR2 is SQIVND (reference sequence). J lost 2 bases, V lost 1 base, and 6 bases had no gene match. The CDR3 length is 16 residues. CDR3 region: CASSIAPGGVQETQYF. CDR3 nucleotides: TGTGCCAGTAGTATAGCTCCAGGGGGCGTTCAAGAGACCCAGTACTTC.

The table lists this clone with a count of one. This chain links TRBV5-6 with TRBJ2-6; weak D call: TRBD2 (6 bases). The CDR3 length is 16 residues. With 3 bases removed from V and 0 bases from J, the gap between germline ends came to 10 bases. Germline V gene data show CDR1 as SGHDT and CDR2 as YYEEEE. The CDR3 protein is CASSWGLVSGANVLTF. For the CDR3, the DNA is TGTGCCAGCAGCTGGGGACTGGTCTCTGGGGCCAACGTCCTGACTTTC.

The rearrangement uses TRBV2 and TRBJ1-4; D gene uncertain. Germline-derived CDR1 and CDR2 are SNHLY and FYNNEI. V was pared by 8 bases and J by 6 bases, with 28 bases between. The CDR3 contains 18 residues. CDR3 sequence reads: CASGGQNTDANWDEKLFF. The DNA for the CDR3 is TGTGCCAGCGGAGGGCAAAACACCGACGCCAATTGGGATGAAAAACTGTTTTTT.

In DNA, the CDR3 is TGCGCCAGCAGCCAAGCTATGACAGGGCTTACCTACGAGCAGTACTTC. This translates into CASSQAMTGLTYEQYF. J is TRBJ2-7 and V is TRBV4-1; TRBD1 agrees at 7 bases. In germline, CDR1 is MGHRA, CDR2 YSYEKL. This CDR3 spans 16 amino acids. V was clipped by 1 base and J by 2 bases; unmatched bases: 8.

This chain uses TRBV16 with TRBJ1-1; TRBD1 is a possible D gene (5 bases). V was cut by 2 bases and J by 1 base, with 23 bases left in between. Per germline, CDR1 KGHSY and CDR2 FQNENV. CDR3 length: 19 residues. The CDR3 DNA is TGTGCCAGCAGCCAAGGTCTCGCGGGGCGGAGGTCTGGGAACACTGAAGCTTTCTTT. Protein product: CASSQGLAGRRSGNTEAFF. The full variable domain, in which reference TRBV16 and TRBJ1-1 provide the parts outside the CDR3, is GEEVAQTPKHLVRGEGQKAKLYCAPIKGHSYVFWYQQVLKNEFKFLISFQNENVFDETGMPKERFSAKCLPNSPCSLEIQATKLEDSAVYFCASSQGLAGRRSGNTEAFFGQGTRLTVV.

This clone has a handful of counts. The chain joins TRBV6-6 to TRBJ1-2; 8 bases agree with TRBD1. The length of the CDR3 is 15 residues. Per germline, CDR1 MNHNY and CDR2 SVGAGI (reference sequence). V lost 5 bases to trimming and J lost 4 bases; unmatched junction nucleotides: 9. CDR3 sequence: CASSDRQGISYGYTF. CDR3 DNA: TGTGCCAGCAGTGACAGACAGGGGATAAGCTATGGCTACACCTTC.

The chain carries TRBV28 and TRBJ2-3, with 11 bases that match TRBD2. Germline CDR1 is MDHEN and CDR2 is SYDVKM. There are 16 residues in the CDR3. Unmatched junction bases numbered 6, after V lost 5 bases and J lost 2 bases. CDR3: CASSPMTSGDTDTQYF. DNA for the CDR3: TGTGCCAGCAGTCCGATGACTAGCGGGGACACAGATACGCAGTATTTT. The variable domain in full, completed from reference TRBV28 and TRBJ2-3, reads DVKVTQSSRYLVKRTGEKVFLECVQDMDHENMFWYRQDPGLGLRLIYFSYDVKMKEKGDIPEGYSVSREKKERFSLILESASTNQTSMYLCASSPMTSGDTDTQYFGPGTRLTVL.

The rearrangement uses TRBV21-1 and TRBJ1-2; the table's TRBD1 call for D was not verified on the DNA. TRBV21-1 is designated a pseudogene. This CDR3 has 14 amino acids. In nucleotides, the CDR3 is TGTGCCAGTGGGACAGGGGAAATTTACTATGGCTACACCTTC. Its translation: CASGTGEIYYGYTF.

This clone was observed once. The gene calls are TRBV4-3 and TRBJ1-3, with unresolved D. The CDR3 extends over 15 amino acids. V was pared by 0 bases and J by 3 bases, with 9 bases between. The germline CDR1 and CDR2 sequences are LGHNA and YSLEER. The CDR3 coding sequence is TGCGCCAGCAGCCAAGATAGTGGAGGTGGAAACACCATATATTTT. Protein product: CASSQDSGGGNTIYF.

The chain employs TRBV18 and TRBJ1-2, with 8 bases lining up with TRBD1. The V and J ends lost 2 bases and 1 base, in that order; junction bases with no gene match: 6. Germline CDR1 reads KGHSH; CDR2 reads LQKENI. This CDR3 is built from 16 residues. CDR3 coding DNA: TGTGCCAGCTCACCATTGAGGGACAGGAGTAACTATGGCTACACCTTC. As protein: CASSPLRDRSNYGYTF.

This clone occurred once. In DNA, the CDR3 is TGTGCCTGGAAGGACAGGGGGTTGACTGAAGCTTTCTTT. It specifies CAWKDRGLTEAFF. This chain joins TRBV30 and TRBJ1-1; 10 nucleotides match TRBD1. There are 13 residues in the CDR3. The V and J ends lost 4 bases and 5 bases, in that order; junction bases with no gene match: 4. Germline-derived CDR1 and CDR2 are GTSNPN and SVGIG (reference sequence).

The chain joins TRBV11-2 to TRBJ1-2; 9 nucleotides line up with TRBD1. The germline V gene has CDR1 SGHAT and CDR2 FQNNGV. Unmatched junction bases numbered 9, after V lost 7 bases and J lost 3 bases. This CDR3 is 15 amino acids long. CDR3 in amino acids: CASKLQGAQDYGYTF. In DNA form, the CDR3 reads TGTGCCAGCAAACTACAGGGGGCGCAGGACTATGGCTACACCTTC.

The DNA of the CDR3 is TGTGCCAGCAGTGAATCCCTTGGGCAGGCAGATACGCAGTATTTT. Translating gives CASSESLGQADTQYF. The V and J genes are TRBV6-1 and TRBJ2-3; the D is unclear. Trimming removed 2 bases from V and 4 bases from J, with 13 bases in between. Germline CDR1 MNHNS, CDR2 SASEGT. The CDR3 extends over 15 amino acids.